This T cell receptor beta chain was sequenced during a study of T cell responses to AZD1222 COVID-19 vaccine. Study information: Doses given second, at about 4 or about 12 weeks, were pooled. Points from the study as a whole: At baseline, just a handful of AZD1222 recipients tested seropositive.

Germline lookup yields CDR1 SGHTA and CDR2 FQGTGA. V shed 3 bases and J shed 3 bases, with 14 bases lying between them. The CDR3 loop spans 16 amino acids. Assay: immunoSEQ multiplex PCR; the TCRdb copy retains only in-frame clones and omits some. The sample comprises around 110,000 clones, over 75% of which are singletons, and around 7% rests with the top ten. This clone was detected only a few times. Its target is not known. V and J are TRBV7-3 and TRBJ2-2; a possible D gene is TRBD2 (6 bases). This TCR was recovered from an adult in good health. Material: peripheral blood, obtained on day 0 of AZD1222 vaccination. The CDR3 region is CASSLGPSVDTGELFF. The DNA of the CDR3 is TGTGCCAGCAGCTTGGGGCCTAGCGTTGACACCGGGGAGCTGTTTTTT.